The rows below give T cell receptor beta chains drawn from one sample of a study of beta chain features in type 1 diabetes. The data were produced by immunoSEQ multiplex PCR, yet TCRdb's version contains in-frame clones alone and is incomplete. Of 150,000 to 190,000 clones detected, around 8.5% appear once; the ten largest clones hold around 0.65%. Specimen: central memory CD4+ T cells from blood. The receptors here all came from a young man in good health. The CDR3 runs from the conserved cysteine through the conserved F or W. A D gene is named only where the DNA matches it firmly. Not every row has a clone size; where given, it reads once, few, many or a size class.

TRBJ1-6 | TRBV19 | once | 14 | - | CASKDPGPTPPLHF | TGTGCCAGTAAAGATCCAGGGCCGACCCCCCCCCTCCACTTT
TRBJ2-7 | TRBV7-2 | - | 13 | - | CASSLPNTYEQYF | TGTGCCAGCAGCCTCCCCAACACCTACGAGCAGTACTTC
TRBJ1-2 | TRBV5-8 | - | 12 | - | CASSRSGYGYTF | TGTGCCAGCAGCCGGTCGGGCTATGGCTACACCTTC
TRBJ2-6 | TRBV7-8 | many | 18 | - | CASSFDRGIVSGANVLTF | TGTGCCAGCAGCTTCGATCGGGGGATAGTCTCTGGGGCCAACGTCCTGACTTTC
TRBJ1-2 | TRBV6-5 | - | 14 | - | CASSREVSRGGYTF | TGTGCCAGCTCAAGGGAGGTTTCTCGGGGGGGCTACACCTTC
TRBJ1-3 | TRBV6-6 | few | 15 | - | CASSYSPVSGNTIYF | TGTGCCAGCAGTTACTCGCCAGTCTCTGGAAACACCATATATTTT
TRBJ2-1 | TRBV7-3 | - | 16 | TRBD2 | CASSPEQGLADNEQFF | TGTGCCAGCAGCCCAGAACAGGGACTAGCGGACAATGAGCAGTTCTTC
TRBJ2-3 | TRBV10-3 | - | 15 | TRBD1 | CATVNGGQGTDTQYF | TGTGCCACCGTGAATGGGGGACAGGGAACAGATACGCAGTATTTT
TRBJ2-2 | TRBV9 | many | 13 | - | CASSQNWSGELFF | TGTGCCAGCAGTCAGAATTGGTCCGGGGAGCTGTTTTTT
TRBJ2-5 | TRBV10-2 | - | 13 | - | CASSRGGWETQYF | TGCGCCAGCTCGCGTGGAGGTTGGGAGACCCAGTACTTC
TRBJ2-2 | TRBV4-3 | few | 20 | - | CASSQGLGRSGTPNTGELFF | TGCGCCAGCAGCCAAGGTCTCGGACGATCCGGGACACCGAACACCGGGGAGCTGTTTTTT
TRBJ1-3 | TRBV4-3 | few | 15 | - | CASSQDRADGNTIYF | TGCGCCAGCAGCCAAGACAGGGCTGACGGAAACACCATATATTTT
TRBJ1-2 | TRBV28 | - | 14 | TRBD1 | CASRTGTEQGGYTF | TGTGCCAGCAGAACCGGGACAGAGCAGGGTGGCTACACCTTC
TRBJ1-1 | TRBV28 | few | 11 | - | CASRGGTEAFF | TGTGCCAGCAGGGGGGGGACTGAAGCTTTCTTT
TRBJ2-1 | TRBV7-9 | few | 16 | TRBD2 | CASSSLAGVSYNEQFF | TGTGCCAGCAGTTCACTAGCGGGAGTATCTTACAATGAGCAGTTCTTC
TRBJ1-2 | TRBV25-1 | few | 12 | - | CANGGINYGYTF | TGTGCCAATGGGGGCATTAACTATGGCTACACCTTC
TRBJ2-7 | TRBV28 | - | 15 | - | CASSPPAGARYEQYF | TGTGCCAGCAGTCCACCGGCAGGCGCCCGCTACGAGCAGTACTTC
TRBJ1-1 | TRBV5-6 | - | 14 | - | CASSSQGTYTEAFF | TGTGCCAGCAGCTCTCAGGGTACCTACACTGAAGCTTTCTTT
TRBJ1-2 | TRBV30 | few | 14 | - | CAWSVNGLNYGYTF | TGTGCCTGGAGTGTAAACGGGTTAAACTATGGCTACACCTTC
TRBJ2-5 | TRBV5-1 | - | 13 | - | CASSAGWKETQYF | TGCGCCAGCAGCGCGGGATGGAAAGAGACCCAGTACTTC
TRBJ1-6 | TRBV7-2 | few | 14 | - | CASSFGGYGSPLHF | TGTGCCAGCAGCTTCGGGGGGTATGGTTCACCCCTCCACTTT
TRBJ2-3 | TRBV28 | many | 13 | - | CASNGQNTDTQYF | TGTGCCAGCAATGGACAGAACACAGATACGCAGTATTTT
TRBJ2-7 | TRBV5-1 | few | 14 | TRBD2 | CASSLTSGGYEQYF | TGCGCCAGCAGCTTAACTAGCGGTGGCTACGAGCAGTACTTC
TRBJ1-5 | TRBV28 | many | 12 | - | CASPGPNQPQHF | TGTGCCAGTCCGGGTCCAAATCAGCCCCAGCATTTT
TRBJ1-1 | TRBV7-9 | many | 13 | - | CASSAQPTVEAFF | TGTGCCAGCAGCGCCCAACCTACAGTTGAAGCTTTCTTT
TRBJ2-7 | TRBV27 | - | 16 | TRBD2 | CASSFTRTSGSYEQYF | TGTGCCAGCAGTTTTACGCGGACTAGCGGTTCCTACGAGCAGTACTTC
TRBJ2-7 | TRBV7-8 | - | 14 | - | CASSNRRDSYEQYF | TGTGCCAGCAGCAATAGACGGGACTCCTACGAGCAGTACTTC
TRBJ2-4 | TRBV5-1 | few | 15 | TRBD2 | CASSSLAGDKNIQYF | TGCGCCAGCAGCTCCCTAGCGGGGGACAAAAACATTCAGTACTTC
TRBJ1-4 | TRBV28 | - | 15 | - | CASSTAAATNEKLFF | TGTGCCAGCAGTACAGCGGCTGCAACTAATGAAAAACTGTTTTTT
TRBJ1-5 | TRBV28 | - | 15 | TRBD1 | CASSFPTGGSQPQHF | TGTGCCAGCAGTTTCCCAACAGGGGGAAGTCAGCCCCAGCATTTT
TRBJ2-7 | TRBV28 | - | 13 | - | CASSAINGREQYF | TGTGCCAGCAGTGCGATTAATGGTCGCGAGCAGTACTTC
TRBJ1-5 | TRBV6-1 | - | 16 | TRBD1 | CASSGATGKADQPQHF | TGTGCCAGCAGTGGAGCGACAGGGAAAGCAGATCAGCCCCAGCATTTT
TRBJ1-3 | TRBV7-3 | - | 16 | - | CASAVSGDWSGNTIYF | TGTGCCAGCGCCGTATCAGGGGATTGGTCTGGAAACACCATATATTTT
TRBJ1-4 | TRBV5-4 | few | 14 | - | CASRISGGNEKLFF | TGTGCCAGCAGAATCTCGGGGGGTAATGAAAAACTGTTTTTT
TRBJ2-5 | TRBV4-2 | - | 13 | - | CASSPSGEETQYF | TGTGCCAGCAGCCCATCAGGGGAAGAGACCCAGTACTTC
TRBJ1-2 | TRBV4-1 | few | 16 | - | CASSQDGGLTNYGYTF | TGCGCCAGCAGCCAAGATGGTGGGCTTACTAACTATGGCTACACCTTC
TRBJ1-2 | TRBV18 | - | 14 | - | CASSPPVRNYGYTF | TGTGCCAGCTCACCACCGGTCAGGAACTATGGCTACACCTTC